Sequencing of this T cell receptor beta chain was carried out in a study of blood T cell repertoires in COVID-19. Background on the study: From T cells, B-cell-depleted T cells, or PBMCs came the material, which was cDNA or gDNA.

Sequencing was performed with immunoSEQ multiplex PCR; in TCRdb, only in-frame clones are kept and a portion is missing. The data hold hundreds of thousands of clones, with 85% to 90% observed a single time. The CDR3 runs 13 residues. Germline V gives CDR1 GTSNPN, CDR2 SVGIG (reference sequence). V gave up 0 bases and J gave up 10 bases, with 10 bases separating them. The sample consisted of peripheral blood. This rearrangement joins TRBV30 to TRBJ1-6; tentatively, D is TRBD1 (5 bases). This TCR was recovered from a man aged 70-80 years with acute or convalescent COVID-19. The CDR3 bases are TGTGCCTGGAGTGTCACAGGAAGATCACCCCTCCACTTT. It encodes CAWSVTGRSPLHF.